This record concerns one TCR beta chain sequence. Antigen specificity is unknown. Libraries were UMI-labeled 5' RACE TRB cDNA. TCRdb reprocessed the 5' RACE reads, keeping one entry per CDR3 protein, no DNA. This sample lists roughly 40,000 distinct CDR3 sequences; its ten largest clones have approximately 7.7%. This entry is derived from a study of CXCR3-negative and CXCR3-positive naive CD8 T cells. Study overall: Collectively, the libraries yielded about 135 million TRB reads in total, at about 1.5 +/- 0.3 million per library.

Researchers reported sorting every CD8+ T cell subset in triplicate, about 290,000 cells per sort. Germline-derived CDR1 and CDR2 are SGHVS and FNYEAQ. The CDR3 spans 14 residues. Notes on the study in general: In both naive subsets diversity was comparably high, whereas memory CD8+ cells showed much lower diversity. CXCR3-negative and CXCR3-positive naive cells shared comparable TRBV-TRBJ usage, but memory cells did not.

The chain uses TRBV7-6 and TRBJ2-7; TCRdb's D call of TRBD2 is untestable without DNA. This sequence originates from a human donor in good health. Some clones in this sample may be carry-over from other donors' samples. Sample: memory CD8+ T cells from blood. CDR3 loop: CASSPAVGTYEQYF. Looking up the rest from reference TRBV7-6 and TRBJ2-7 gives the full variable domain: GAGVSQSPRYKVTKRGQDVALRCDPISGHVSLYWYRQALGQGPEFLTYFNYEAQQDKSGLPNDRFSAERPEGSISTLTIQRTEQRDSAMYRCASSPAVGTYEQYFGPGTRLTVT.